This entry concerns a single T cell receptor beta chain. Antigen specificity is unknown. One end of the junction does not line up with germline, which may come from a read error. This specimen comes from a study of OX40 agonist ivuxolimab in advanced cancers. General study results and limits: Among the least clonally expanded were partial responders at 0.1-3.0 mg/kg. There was clonal expansion of CD4+ and CD8+ blood T cells by week 6 at 0.1 to 3.0 mg/kg.

The assay was immunoSEQ multiplex PCR, and TCRdb's table has in-frame clones only and misses some. The sample shows tens of thousands of clones, 85% to 95% of them seen only once. CDR3 length: 17 amino acids. Germline values: CDR1 SGDLS, CDR2 YYNGEE. This chain links TRBV9 with TRBJ2-6; no clear D. Sequenced material: CD4+ or CD8+ T cells sorted from blood, taken in a trial of the OX40 agonist ivuxolimab. The sequence was obtained from an adult with an advanced solid tumor such as melanoma, head and neck, liver or kidney cancer. CDR3: CASCPMYKQSRANVLTF. The CDR3 nucleotides are TGCGCCAGCTGCCCAATGTACAAACAAAGTCGGGCCAACGTCCTGACTTTC. The full variable domain, in which reference TRBV9 and TRBJ2-6 provide the parts outside the CDR3, is DSGVTQTPKHLITATGQRVTLRCSPRSGDLSVYWYQQSLDQGLQFLIQYYNGEERAKGNILERFSAQQFPDLHSELNLSSLELGDSALYFCASCPMYKQSRANVLTFGAGSRLTVL.